The 9 T cell receptor beta chains below all came from one sample that was sequenced in a study of cytomegalovirus exposure and HLA in healthy donors. A multiplex PCR was run with 60 Vbeta primers and 13 Jbeta primers. TCRdb keeps only in-frame clones here, not all; method: immunoSEQ multiplex PCR. The sample shows over 100,000 clones, 74% of them seen only once. Sequencing input: PBMCs. The receptors stem from a human donor in good health.

The chain employs TRBV25-1 and TRBJ2-5; possibly TRBD1 for D (6 bases). Trimming removed 2 bases from V and 5 bases from J, with 9 bases in between. Germline CDR1 reads MGHDK; CDR2 reads SYGVNS. The CDR3 consists of 13 residues. The CDR3 coding sequence is TGTGCCAGCAGTGAAGCAGGGGTTGAGACCCAGTACTTC. Encoded protein: CASSEAGVETQYF.

The V and J genes are TRBV30 and TRBJ2-5; a possible D gene is TRBD2 (5 bases). Trimming removed 3 bases at V and 7 bases at J, with 9 bases between. There are 11 residues in the CDR3. Germline-derived CDR1 and CDR2 are GTSNPN and SVGIG (reference sequence). CDR3: CAWSARGTQYF. The CDR3 region has the DNA TGTGCCTGGAGCGCTCGGGGGACCCAGTACTTC.

The rearrangement links TRBV5-6 to TRBJ2-5; the D gene is possibly TRBD2 (5 bases). V lost 10 bases, J lost 5 bases, and 9 bases lay in between. This CDR3 region has 10 residues. CDR1 and CDR2 (germline): SGHDT, YYEEEE. The chain's CDR3 is CAAAVETQYF. The CDR3 coding sequence is TGTGCCGCAGCGGTGGAGACCCAGTACTTC.

The rearrangement joins TRBV5-1 to TRBJ1-3, with D unclear. CDR3 length: 16 residues. Germline lookup yields CDR1 SGHRS and CDR2 YFSETQ. The ends were cut back, 1 base at V and 0 bases at J, with 11 bases in the middle. CDR3 amino acids: CASSLTGMGSGNTIYF. The CDR3 DNA reads as TGCGCCAGCAGCTTGACGGGTATGGGCTCTGGAAACACCATATATTTT.

This clone was seen only a few times. This sequence joins TRBV6-1 and TRBJ2-7, with a weak D call TRBD2 (5 bases). Germline values: CDR1 MNHNS, CDR2 SASEGT. CDR3 length equals 13 residues. Between the trimmed V and J ends, which lost 5 bases and 3 bases, there was a span of 11 bases. The DNA of the CDR3 is TGTGCCAGCAGTCTGGAGGAGCACTACGAGCAGTACTTC. Its protein product is CASSLEEHYEQYF.

This clone is a singleton in its sample. The chain uses TRBV2 and TRBJ2-3; 10 bases line up with TRBD1. V shed 3 bases and J 4 bases; nucleotides not matched to a gene: 4. The CDR3 runs to 15 residues. CDR1 is SNHLY and CDR2 is FYNNEI in the germline V gene. CDR3 loop: CASSEDRGSSDTQYF. The CDR3 region has the DNA TGTGCCAGCAGTGAGGACAGGGGGAGTTCAGATACGCAGTATTTT.

This rearrangement joins TRBV30 to TRBJ2-3; TRBD1 aligns across 10 bases. The V segment lost 2 bases and the J segment 5 bases; nucleotides outside the gene matches: 4. Germline V gives CDR1 GTSNPN, CDR2 SVGIG (reference sequence). The CDR3 runs to 14 residues. CDR3 in amino acids: CAWSIRDRGDTQYF. In DNA, the CDR3 is TGTGCCTGGAGTATCCGGGACAGGGGAGATACGCAGTATTTT.

The genes are TRBV6-6 and TRBJ1-4; D perhaps matches TRBD1 (5 bases). The germline gives CDR1 MNHNY, CDR2 SVGAGI (reference sequence). The V and J ends lost 2 bases and 0 bases respectively, with 10 bases between them. The CDR3 is 16 amino acids. CDR3 protein: CASSYKGPATNEKLFF. CDR3 DNA sequence: TGTGCCAGCAGTTACAAGGGGCCGGCAACTAATGAAAAACTGTTTTTT.

This clone was seen only a few times. This chain uses TRBV9 with TRBJ1-1; 12 bases align to TRBD1. CDR3 length: 18 amino acids. J lost 5 bases, V lost 1 base, and 12 bases had no gene match. Germline-derived CDR1 and CDR2 are SGDLS and YYNGEE. In DNA form, the CDR3 reads TGTGCCAGCAGCGTAAGAGGTGGGACAGGGGGCGTGGGGACTGAAGCTTTCTTT. Translation: CASSVRGGTGGVGTEAFF.